This TCR beta chain emerged from a study of shared clonotypes between healthy human individuals. This CDR3 is built from 11 residues. Germline V gives CDR1 MDHEN, CDR2 SYDVKM. Trimming removed 6 bases at V and 5 bases at J, with 7 bases between. Details on this clone: Its antigen is still unknown. This sample includes further DNA sequences coding for the same CDR3.

In the study's own analysis: There were no quality scores in the junction-only immunoSEQ sequences, so filtering differed. Assay used: immunoSEQ multiplex PCR; TCRdb lists only in-frame clones, some missing. V, J and clone size derive from that table, while D and trimming were established from the DNA sequence. The table has around 2.1 million clones, 85% to 95% seen once. Cells designated naive CD8 were CD45RO-negative and were positively selected for CCR7, with terminally differentiated effector memory CD45RA+ cells excluded. The donors, healthy adults who were HIV-negative, had experienced no recent acute infections or vaccinations. Every donor was a Caucasian adult from Nashville, Tennessee. Study-level findings and limits: A handful of donors held approximately 4.6% of naive CD4 clonotypes in common.

The chain uses TRBV28 and TRBJ1-1; no clear D gene. The sequencing sample was made of naive CD8+ T cells from PBMCs. The TCR comes from a man between 18 and 29 years old in good health. Some clones in this sample may be carry-over from other donors' samples. The CDR3 spells CASSPGTEAFF. In DNA, the CDR3 is TGTGCCAGCAGCCCGGGTACTGAAGCTTTCTTT.